Listed below are T cell receptor beta chains from one sample, sequenced in a study of T-cell reconstitution after alpha-beta-depleted transplantation in children. A single record per CDR3 protein comes from TCRdb applying MiXCR to the PCR reads. This table has 200,000 to 300,000 distinct CDR3 sequences, about 26% appearing once. Sequences were derived from PBMCs, sampled before TCRalphabeta/CD19-depleted stem cell transplant. Receptors were obtained from a girl under 10 years old with Fanconi anemia, due to receive a stem cell transplant. Each CDR3 is given with its conserved first and last residue. A D gene is named only where the DNA matches it firmly. A clone size is listed for some rows: how often the clone was seen (once, few, many), or a class if it is expanded.

d_call: TRBD2
v_call: TRBV12-3/TRBV12-4
clone_size: NA
j_call: TRBJ2-7
cdr3_aa: CASSAGGDYEQYF
cdr3_nt: TGTGCCAGCAGTGCCGGGGGGGACTACGAGCAGTACTTC

d_call: NA
v_call: TRBV29-1
clone_size: few
j_call: TRBJ2-1
cdr3_aa: CSVEGDWRASYNEQFF
cdr3_nt: TGCAGCGTTGAAGGGGACTGGCGAGCCTCCTACAATGAGCAGTTCTTC

d_call: TRBD1
v_call: TRBV12-3/TRBV12-4
clone_size: many
j_call: TRBJ2-7
cdr3_aa: CASSLEDRGYEQYF
cdr3_nt: TGTGCCAGCAGTTTAGAGGACAGGGGCTACGAGCAGTACTTC

d_call: TRBD1
v_call: TRBV18
clone_size: many
j_call: TRBJ2-7
cdr3_aa: CASSPLRGQVGEQYF
cdr3_nt: TGTGCCAGCTCACCATTGAGGGGACAGGTAGGCGAGCAGTACTTC

d_call: TRBD1
v_call: TRBV12-5
clone_size: many
j_call: TRBJ2-5
cdr3_aa: CASGLARTGGRETQYF
cdr3_nt: TGTGCTAGTGGTTTGGCACGGACAGGGGGCAGGGAGACCCAGTACTTC

d_call: NA
v_call: TRBV6-4
clone_size: NA
j_call: TRBJ2-1
cdr3_aa: CASSDGPHNEQFF
cdr3_nt: TGTGCCAGCAGTGACGGGCCCCACAATGAGCAGTTCTTC

d_call: NA
v_call: TRBV20-1
clone_size: NA
j_call: TRBJ2-7
cdr3_aa: CSARKGRYEQYF
cdr3_nt: TGCAGTGCCCGTAAAGGGAGATACGAGCAGTACTTC

d_call: TRBD2
v_call: TRBV20-1
clone_size: many
j_call: TRBJ2-3
cdr3_aa: CSAHSGREPDTQYF
cdr3_nt: TGCAGTGCTCACAGCGGGAGAGAACCAGATACGCAGTATTTT

d_call: TRBD2
v_call: TRBV4-1
clone_size: NA
j_call: TRBJ2-1
cdr3_aa: CASSPNEGLLDEQFF
cdr3_nt: TGCGCCAGCAGCCCCAACGAGGGACTATTGGATGAGCAGTTCTTC

d_call: NA
v_call: TRBV29-1
clone_size: many
j_call: TRBJ2-2
cdr3_aa: CSVEPGWGGELFF
cdr3_nt: TGCAGCGTTGAGCCAGGGTGGGGCGGGGAGCTGTTTTTT

d_call: TRBD2
v_call: TRBV6-5
clone_size: many
j_call: TRBJ2-7
cdr3_aa: CASSSPPASGGAHYYEQYF
cdr3_nt: TGTGCCAGCAGTTCCCCCCCCGCTAGCGGGGGGGCCCATTACTACGAGCAGTACTTC